The sequence of this T cell receptor (beta chain) was determined in a study of regulatory T cells in long-lasting Graves disease. Described time point: newly diagnosed GD, antithyroid drugs for less than 3 months. The TCR library was made from RNA extracted from PBMCs. Libraries of TCR beta came from iRepertoire HTBI primers plus Arm-PCR of CDR3 regions. Each CDR3 protein is one row after TCRdb ran MiXCR on the multiplex PCR reads. Found here are 320,000 or so distinct CDR3 sequences, more than 15% of them singletons; the top ten hold about 36%. The sample consisted of peripheral blood mononuclear cells (PBMCs), taken at new diagnosis, from a patient treated with antithyroid drugs. The clonotype comes from a female donor with Graves disease.

The CDR3 loop is CASSQDRLGRGEGYTF. The DNA for the CDR3 is TGTGCCAGCAGCCAAGATCGACTAGGACGGGGGGAAGGCTACACCTTC. The gene calls are TRBV14 and TRBJ1-2, with a tentative D call TRBD1 (5 bases). The length of the CDR3 is 16 residues. With 0 bases removed from V and 8 bases from J, the gap between germline ends came to 19 bases. From germline, CDR1 is SGHDN and CDR2 FVKESK.